Sequencing of this T cell receptor (beta chain) was carried out in a study of T cell repertoires in cytomegalovirus infection. About the research overall: Recently described HLA-C-restricted plus well-studied HLA-B-restricted CMV epitopes were used. From public TCR beta signatures came an indication of both CMV infection and matching HLA type.

TCRdb re-analysed the reads in MiXCR, keeping a single row per CDR3 protein. The table includes about 890,000 distinct CDR3 sequences, approximately 33% detected once. Notes on the study in general: Frequencies of public TCR beta families were cumulated, and this identified carriers of CMV plus the relevant HLA. Ex vivo, HLA-C-restricted CMV-specific TCR beta clonotypes prevailed over the rest of the response.

This clonotype appeared a few times. Its antigen is not identified. Germline loops: CDR1 SGHDN, CDR2 FVKESK. The CDR3 consists of 17 residues. The ends were cut back, 4 bases at V and 0 bases at J, with 16 bases in the middle. The genes are TRBV14 and TRBJ2-1; D may be TRBD1 (6 bases). The sequences come from cultured CD8+ T cells from PBMCs, collected from culture after CMV antigen stimulation. This TCR came from a human donor in good health (CMV status not recorded). Some clones in this sample may be carry-over from other donors' samples. The CDR3 region is CASSPLGARISYNEQFF. The CDR3 nucleotides read TGTGCCAGCAGCCCCCTGGGGGCACGGATCTCCTACAATGAGCAGTTCTTC.